This passage covers 9 T cell receptor beta chains from one sample sequenced in a study of blood T cell repertoires in COVID-19. Assay used: immunoSEQ multiplex PCR; TCRdb lists only in-frame clones, some missing. This table has 150,000 to 200,000 clones, about 86% appearing once. Source material: peripheral blood. The source is a man aged 18 to 29 with active or convalescent COVID-19.

V gene TRBV24-1 combines with J gene TRBJ2-4; 8 nucleotides match TRBD2. The germline gives CDR1 KGHDR, CDR2 SFDVKD. This CDR3 has 15 amino acids. Losses at the gene ends were 5 bases for V and 1 base for J; bases not matched to a gene: 3. As DNA, the CDR3 is TGTGCCACCAGTGCAACGGGGGGGGCCAAAAACATTCAGTACTTC. It translates to CATSATGGAKNIQYF.

The chain's CDR3 is CASSLYSGAINEQFF. The CDR3 DNA reads as TGCGCCAGCAGCTTGTATAGCGGGGCTATCAATGAGCAGTTCTTC. The chain employs TRBV5-1 and TRBJ2-1; 8 nucleotides line up with TRBD2. J gave up 6 bases and V 1 base, and 6 bases lay outside the gene matches. CDR3 size: 15 residues. CDR1 is SGHRS, CDR2 YFSETQ, per germline. The whole variable domain, remainder taken from reference TRBV5-1 and TRBJ2-1, is KAGVTQTPRYLIKTRGQQVTLSCSPISGHRSVSWYQQTPGQGLQFLFEYFSETQRNKGNFPGRFSGRQFSNSRSEMNVSTLELGDSALYLCASSLYSGAINEQFFGPGTRLTVL.

The J gene is TRBJ2-7, the V gene TRBV23-1; D remains ambiguous. TRBV23-1 is annotated as an ORF whose role is uncertain. The CDR3 has 15 residues. V lost 0 bases, J lost 6 bases, and 15 bases lay in between. CDR3 amino acids: CASSQSRVDVSEQYF. CDR3 coding DNA: TGCGCCAGCAGTCAATCGAGAGTCGATGTTAGCGAGCAGTACTTC.

The rearrangement uses TRBV24-1 and TRBJ2-1, with TRBD2 matching over 11 bases. The CDR3 sequence is 16 residues long. The trim removed 5 bases at V and 6 bases at J, leaving 8 bases unmatched. The V gene's germline CDR1 is KGHDR and CDR2 SFDVKD. CDR3 DNA sequence: TGTGCCACCAGTGGCCTTACTAGCGGGGGCCCCAATGAGCAGTTCTTC. Its protein product is CATSGLTSGGPNEQFF.

The J gene is TRBJ1-1, the V gene TRBV2, with D maybe TRBD1 (6 bases). This CDR3 is 14 amino acids long. Per germline, CDR1 SNHLY and CDR2 FYNNEI. With 5 bases removed from V and 7 bases from J, the gap between germline ends came to 17 bases. The CDR3 nucleotides read TGTGCCAGCAGTTTTCAGGGGTCTCGGGGTGAAGCTTTCTTT. Residues: CASSFQGSRGEAFF.

The chain employs TRBV18 and TRBJ1-1; possible D gene TRBD1, 5 bases. Trimming removed 0 bases from V and 0 bases from J, with 8 bases in between. Germline CDR1 and CDR2: KGHSH and LQKENI. CDR3 size: 15 residues. CDR3 loop: CASSPPSTVNTEAFF. Written as DNA, the CDR3 is TGTGCCAGCTCACCACCGTCGACAGTGAACACTGAAGCTTTCTTT.

V usage is TRBV5-6 and J usage is TRBJ2-7; 7 bases fit TRBD2. The ends lost 1 base at V and 4 bases at J; junction bases unmatched: 20. Germline V gene sequence: CDR1 SGHDT, CDR2 YYEEEE. This CDR3 comprises 19 residues. In DNA, the CDR3 is TGTGCCAGCAGCTTGTTACTCGGAGGCGCTGGCGGGAGTGTTTACGAGCAGTACTTC. As protein: CASSLLLGGAGGSVYEQYF.

The chain joins TRBV9 to TRBJ1-2; D perhaps matches TRBD1 (6 bases). The CDR3 covers 16 residues. The V gene lost 2 bases and the J gene lost 5 bases, with 19 bases spanning the gap. Looked up from germline, CDR1 is SGDLS and CDR2 is YYNGEE. The CDR3 DNA is TGTGCCAGCAGCGTCGACACGAGGGGGAGACGATATGGCTACACCTTC. Translating it yields CASSVDTRGRRYGYTF.

The J gene is TRBJ1-2, the V gene TRBV5-1; maybe TRBD1 (5 bases). There are 14 residues in the CDR3. Germline V gene sequence: CDR1 SGHRS, CDR2 YFSETQ. The V gene lost 0 bases and the J gene lost 3 bases, with 9 bases spanning the gap. As DNA, the CDR3 is TGCGCCAGCAGCTTGGCGGCCAGGGACTATGGCTACACCTTC. This sequence encodes CASSLAARDYGYTF.